The 31 T cell receptor beta chains listed next were all sequenced from one sample in a study of T-cell reconstitution after alpha-beta-depleted transplantation in children. For TCRbeta, the library was prepared with unique molecular identifiers. TCRdb reprocessed the PCR reads with MiXCR, giving one entry per CDR3 protein. The data contain approximately 800,000 distinct CDR3 sequences, 16% of them singletons. Sequences were derived from PBMCs, mostly from graft donor cells, sampled 360 days after TCRalphabeta/CD19-depleted stem cell transplant. These receptors all come from a male patient aged 5 to 17 who had a stem cell transplant for acute lymphoblastic leukemia, so the T cells may come from the graft donor.

The rearrangement uses TRBV29-1 and TRBJ2-1; the D gene is possibly TRBD1 (5 bases). V was cut by 3 bases and J by 6 bases, with 12 bases left in between. The V gene's germline CDR1 is SQVTM and CDR2 ANQGSEA. The CDR3 is 13 residues long. The CDR3: CSVESTQGNEQFF. Here the CDR3 DNA reads TGCAGCGTTGAGTCGACTCAGGGCAATGAGCAGTTCTTC.

The chain couples TRBV29-1 to TRBJ1-2, with a tentative D call TRBD1 (6 bases). CDR1 and CDR2 from the germline V gene are SQVTM and ANQGSEA. The length of the CDR3 is 14 residues. V shed 0 bases and J shed 8 bases, with 16 bases lying between them. The CDR3 bases are TGCAGCGTTGAAGAGGGGGCAAGTTCTCCCGGCTACACCTTC. Its protein product is CSVEEGASSPGYTF.

Ten or more counts support this clonotype. CDR3 coding DNA: TGCAGTGCTACATTCGCGGGGGCGGCTGACACGCAGTATTTT. It codes for CSATFAGAADTQYF. The rearrangement links TRBV20-1 to TRBJ2-3, with D tentatively TRBD2 (7 bases). The germline V and J ends were trimmed by 4 bases and 9 bases, with 20 bases remaining between them. The CDR3 spans 14 residues. Germline V gene data show CDR1 as DFQATT and CDR2 as SNEGSKA (reference sequence).

In its sample, this clonotype was seen many times. This chain uses TRBV20-1 with TRBJ2-7, with 14 bases lining up with TRBD2. This CDR3 is 15 amino acids long. Germline lookup yields CDR1 DFQATT and CDR2 SNEGSKA (reference sequence). V lost 5 bases, J lost 6 bases, and 9 bases stayed unmatched. The CDR3: CSALPGTSGRIEQYF. The CDR3 bases are TGCAGTGCTCTGCCCGGGACTAGCGGGAGAATCGAGCAGTACTTC.

The chain combines TRBV14 with TRBJ2-4, with D possibly matching TRBD1 (5 bases). Trimming left V 0 bases short and J 6 bases short, with 9 bases between. The length of the CDR3 is 14 residues. Germline CDR1 is SGHDN and CDR2 is FVKESK. CDR3 DNA: TGTGCCAGCAGCCAAGAATGGGGCCCAAACATTCAGTACTTC. Protein product: CASSQEWGPNIQYF.

The chain has TRBV7-2 and TRBJ1-1; tentatively, D is TRBD1 (5 bases). CDR3 length: 17 amino acids. Germline V lookup: CDR1 SGHTA, CDR2 FQGNSA. V was shortened by 5 bases and J by 0 bases, with 19 bases between the two germline ends. The CDR3 coding sequence is TGTGCCAGCAGCATCTCCAGAGGGGATCTCCTGAACACTGAAGCTTTCTTT. Translating it yields CASSISRGDLLNTEAFF.

This chain links TRBV5-1 with TRBJ2-1; 8 bases line up with TRBD2. CDR1 is SGHRS and CDR2 is YFSETQ in the germline V gene. With V trimmed by 6 bases and J by 5 bases, 10 bases remained unmatched. CDR3 length equals 15 residues. This chain's CDR3 is CASKEAGAPHNEQFF. The CDR3 DNA follows: TGCGCCAGCAAAGAAGCGGGAGCCCCCCACAATGAGCAGTTCTTC.

The chain carries TRBV29-1 and TRBJ1-1; TRBD1 might be the D (5 bases). The V end was cut by 4 bases, the J end by 8 bases, with 5 bases between. Germline-derived CDR1 and CDR2 are SQVTM and ANQGSEA. The CDR3 is made up of 9 amino acids. CDR3 loop: CSVAGEAFF. The CDR3 DNA sequence: TGCAGCGTTGCAGGGGAAGCTTTCTTT.

This clonotype was recorded at least ten times. The chain carries TRBV11-2 and TRBJ1-2; 10 bases match TRBD1. V lost 6 bases, J lost 6 bases, and 13 bases stayed unmatched. This CDR3 comprises 16 residues. Germline V gene sequence: CDR1 SGHAT, CDR2 FQNNGV. The CDR3 DNA reads TGTGCCAGCAGGCGCCCTGGGACAGGGGATAGGGATGGCTACACCTTC. This encodes CASRRPGTGDRDGYTF. Variable domain in full (rest from reference TRBV11-2 and TRBJ1-2): EAGVAQSPRYKIIEKRQSVAFWCNPISGHATLYWYQQILGQGPKLLIQFQNNGVVDDSQLPKDRFSAERLKGVDSTLKIQPAKLEDSAVYLCASRRPGTGDRDGYTFGSGTRLTVV.

There are a few counts of this clonotype. V usage is TRBV5-1 and J usage is TRBJ2-3; 11 nucleotides match TRBD2. The CDR3 length is 16 residues. V dropped 4 bases and J dropped 1; count of bases not matched to a gene: 5. CDR1 is SGHRS and CDR2 is YFSETQ in the germline V gene. The CDR3 nucleotides read TGCGCCAGCAGCCAGACTAGCGGGACCCGCACAGATACGCAGTATTTT. Protein sequence: CASSQTSGTRTDTQYF.

This chain uses TRBV29-1 with TRBJ2-3, with TRBD1 matching over 9 bases. The J segment lost 3 bases and the V segment lost 7 bases, leaving 8 bases of the junction unmatched. The CDR3 covers 14 residues. From germline, CDR1 is SQVTM and CDR2 ANQGSEA. The CDR3 loop reads CSDLGQGGTDTQYF. DNA of the CDR3: TGCAGCGACCTGGGACAGGGAGGGACAGATACGCAGTATTTT.

This clonotype was found many times. V gene TRBV5-1 combines with J gene TRBJ2-1; TRBD2 agrees at 9 bases. Trimming at V came to 0 bases and at J to 4 bases, leaving 8 bases not matched to a gene. This CDR3 has 17 amino acids. The V gene's germline CDR1 is SGHRS and CDR2 YFSETQ. The CDR3 loop is CASSLVIGSGGYNEQFF. In DNA form, the CDR3 reads TGCGCCAGCAGCTTGGTAATCGGTAGCGGGGGTTACAATGAGCAGTTCTTC.

This clonotype was counted at least ten times. J is TRBJ2-3 and V is TRBV29-1, with D unresolved. Germline V gene lookup returns CDR1 SQVTM and CDR2 ANQGSEA. V was trimmed by 6 bases and J by 2 bases, leaving 18 bases between them. The CDR3 is 15 residues long. In nucleotides, the CDR3 is TGCAGCGTAACCTTGGCAGGCCGTTTCACAGATACGCAGTATTTT. Protein sequence: CSVTLAGRFTDTQYF.

This clonotype has just one count. The chain uses TRBV20-1 and TRBJ2-2; D is undetermined. The CDR3 is 14 residues long. V dropped 1 base and J dropped 1 base, with 7 bases sitting between them. Germline V gives CDR1 DFQATT, CDR2 SNEGSKA (reference sequence). The chain's CDR3 is CSARAVLNTGELFF. DNA of the CDR3: TGCAGTGCTAGAGCGGTACTGAACACCGGGGAGCTGTTTTTT.

This clonotype was recorded many times. One end of the junction fails to match germline, which may point to a read error. This chain connects TRBV5-1 to TRBJ2-7; D unclear. This CDR3 has 14 residues. The germline V gene encodes CDR1 SGHRS and CDR2 YFSETQ. CDR3 coding DNA: TGTGCCAGCAGCTTAGGTCCGAGCTCCTACGAGCAGTACTTC. Translation: CASSLGPSSYEQYF.

The chain carries TRBV27 and TRBJ2-1; D may be TRBD2 (5 bases). The ends were cut back, 5 bases at V and 7 bases at J, with 12 bases in the middle. From germline, CDR1 is MNHEY and CDR2 SMNVEV (reference sequence). The CDR3 is made up of 13 amino acids. The DNA of the CDR3 is TGTGCCAGCAGTGCCCTCGGGGTTAATGAGCAGTTCTTC. Its protein is CASSALGVNEQFF.

This clonotype was seen many times. This sequence joins TRBV5-1 and TRBJ2-5; 11 positions agree with TRBD1. V lost 4 bases and J lost 4; bases outside the gene matches: 6. CDR1 and CDR2 (germline): SGHRS, YFSETQ. The CDR3 has 15 residues. The CDR3 reads CASSRLGTGGETQYF. The DNA of the CDR3 is TGCGCCAGCAGCCGGCTAGGGACAGGGGGAGAGACCCAGTACTTC. The full variable domain, rest sourced from reference TRBV5-1 and TRBJ2-5, is KAGVTQTPRYLIKTRGQQVTLSCSPISGHRSVSWYQQTPGQGLQFLFEYFSETQRNKGNFPGRFSGRQFSNSRSEMNVSTLELGDSALYLCASSRLGTGGETQYFGPGTRLLVL.

This chain joins TRBV11-1 and TRBJ2-6, with TRBD1 as a possible D gene (5 bases). CDR3 size: 18 residues. V was trimmed by 4 bases and J by 0 bases, leaving 16 bases between them. Germline CDR1 reads SGHAT; CDR2 reads FQDESV (reference sequence). CDR3 sequence: CASSSLDRFNSGANVLTF. The CDR3 bases are TGTGCCAGCAGCTCTCTCGACAGATTCAACTCTGGGGCCAACGTCCTGACTTTC.

There are many counts of this clonotype. V gene TRBV20-1 combines with J gene TRBJ2-1; 9 positions agree with TRBD2. The V gene end was trimmed by 3 bases and the J gene end by 0 bases; junction bases not matched to a gene: 3. The CDR3 is 15 residues long. In germline, CDR1 is DFQATT, CDR2 SNEGSKA (reference sequence). CDR3 in amino acids: CSASGGRDSYNEQFF. CDR3 DNA sequence: TGCAGTGCTAGTGGCGGGAGGGACTCCTACAATGAGCAGTTCTTC.

V usage is TRBV7-3 and J usage is TRBJ2-5; D may match TRBD1 or TRBD2 (5 bases each). Germline V gene data show CDR1 as SGHTA and CDR2 as FQGTGA. The V and J ends lost 0 bases and 3 bases respectively, with 11 bases between them. The CDR3 runs to 15 residues. CDR3 sequence: CASSLTGPLEETQYF. CDR3 nucleotide sequence: TGTGCCAGCAGCTTAACGGGACCCCTCGAAGAGACCCAGTACTTC.

This clonotype was counted a few times. The genes are TRBV2 and TRBJ2-5, with unresolved D. Germline V gives CDR1 SNHLY, CDR2 FYNNEI. CDR3 length: 9 residues. V lost 6 bases, J lost 4 bases, and 0 bases lay in between. CDR3 residues: CASRETQYF. The CDR3 nucleotides read TGTGCCAGCAGAGAGACCCAGTACTTC.

This clonotype was seen more than once but under ten times. This chain connects TRBV27 to TRBJ2-1, with 13 bases identical to TRBD2. Germline V gene lookup returns CDR1 MNHEY and CDR2 SMNVEV (reference sequence). The junction had 3 bases not matched to a gene; V was cut back by 6 bases and J by 7 bases. This CDR3 spans 14 amino acids. This CDR3 is CASRGTSGKNEQFF. The CDR3 bases are TGTGCCAGCAGGGGGACTAGCGGGAAGAATGAGCAGTTCTTC.

The chain employs TRBV6-4 and TRBJ2-1; the D gene is possibly TRBD1 (6 bases). Trimming cost V 5 bases and J 11 bases, with 16 bases left between them. This CDR3 contains 13 residues. CDR1 and CDR2 (germline): MRHNA, SNTAGT. The CDR3 is CASSTPGQSKQFF. Written as DNA, the CDR3 is TGTGCCAGCAGTACCCCCGGACAGTCCAAGCAGTTCTTC.

This clonotype was counted ten times or more. CDR3 nucleotides: TGTGCCAGCAGCTCCACCGTGTGGGACAGGGGCAATGAGCAGTTCTTC. Encoded protein: CASSSTVWDRGNEQFF. V is TRBV5-4 and J is TRBJ2-1; 10 nucleotides agree with TRBD1. The CDR3 contains 16 residues. Germline V CDR1 and CDR2: SGHNT, YYREEE (reference sequence). V gave up 3 bases and J gave up 6 bases; unmatched junction bases: 9.

This chain links TRBV5-1 with TRBJ2-1; 8 bases line up with TRBD1. Germline V CDR1 and CDR2: SGHRS, YFSETQ. The length of the CDR3 is 16 residues. Trimming took 0 bases from V and 4 from J; bases not matched to a gene: 6. CDR3 in amino acids: CASSLGTGQRYNEQFF. The CDR3 nucleotides read TGCGCCAGCAGCTTGGGGACAGGGCAAAGGTACAATGAGCAGTTCTTC.

The sample holds many counts of this clonotype. The chain links TRBV9 to TRBJ2-7; maybe TRBD2 (5 bases). V was shortened by 0 bases and J by 5 bases, with 12 bases between the two germline ends. The CDR3 is 14 amino acids. Germline V gene data show CDR1 as SGDLS and CDR2 as YYNGEE. CDR3 sequence: CASSVGVLGDEQYF. The CDR3 DNA is TGTGCCAGCAGCGTAGGCGTTTTGGGAGACGAGCAGTACTTC. The full variable domain, with the rest looked up from reference TRBV9 and TRBJ2-7, is DSGVTQTPKHLITATGQRVTLRCSPRSGDLSVYWYQQSLDQGLQFLIQYYNGEERAKGNILERFSAQQFPDLHSELNLSSLELGDSALYFCASSVGVLGDEQYFGPGTRLTVT.

This clonotype was detected only a few times. The chain is built from TRBV29-1 and TRBJ2-5; 12 nucleotides match TRBD2. Per germline, CDR1 SQVTM and CDR2 ANQGSEA. This CDR3 is 15 amino acids long. V was clipped by 7 bases and J by 5 bases; unmatched bases: 11. The CDR3 loop is CSASRLAGVGETQYF. CDR3 bases: TGCAGCGCCTCAAGACTAGCGGGAGTGGGGGAGACCCAGTACTTC.

The table lists this clonotype with a few counts. The chain links TRBV21-1 to TRBJ2-3; whether TRBD1, the table's D call, matches the DNA was not checked. TRBV21-1 is given as a pseudogene. The CDR3 covers 16 residues. The chain's CDR3 is CASSKVHRGGTDTQYF. CDR3 bases: TGTGCCAGCAGCAAAGTTCACAGGGGGGGCACAGATACGCAGTATTTT.

This clonotype was seen a handful of times. The chain combines TRBV5-1 with TRBJ2-3; the match to TRBD2 covers 7 bases. The V segment lost 4 bases and the J segment 3 bases; nucleotides outside the gene matches: 11. This CDR3 is built from 16 residues. Germline assignment: CDR1 SGHRS and CDR2 YFSETQ. CDR3 amino acids: CASSQRTDGRTDTQYF. Written as DNA, the CDR3 is TGCGCCAGCAGCCAACGTACGGACGGGAGGACAGATACGCAGTATTTT.

This clonotype has more than one count but fewer than ten. CDR3 coding DNA: TGTGCCCTAGGGACTAGCGGTTCCTACGAGCAGTACTTC. This gives the protein CALGTSGSYEQYF. The chain is built from TRBV10-3 and TRBJ2-7; TRBD2 matches 11 bases. J gave up 1 base and V 11 bases, and 4 bases lay outside the gene matches. The CDR3 is 13 amino acids. Germline loops: CDR1 ENHRY, CDR2 SYGVKD.

This clonotype was observed at least ten times. The gene calls are TRBV7-9 and TRBJ2-7, with unresolved D. CDR1 and CDR2 from the germline V gene are SEHNR and FQNEAQ (reference sequence). This CDR3 spans 12 amino acids. V dropped 3 bases and J dropped 3 bases, with 6 bases sitting between them. This chain's CDR3 is CASSLELYEQYF. The CDR3 nucleotides read TGTGCCAGCAGCTTGGAACTCTACGAGCAGTACTTC.